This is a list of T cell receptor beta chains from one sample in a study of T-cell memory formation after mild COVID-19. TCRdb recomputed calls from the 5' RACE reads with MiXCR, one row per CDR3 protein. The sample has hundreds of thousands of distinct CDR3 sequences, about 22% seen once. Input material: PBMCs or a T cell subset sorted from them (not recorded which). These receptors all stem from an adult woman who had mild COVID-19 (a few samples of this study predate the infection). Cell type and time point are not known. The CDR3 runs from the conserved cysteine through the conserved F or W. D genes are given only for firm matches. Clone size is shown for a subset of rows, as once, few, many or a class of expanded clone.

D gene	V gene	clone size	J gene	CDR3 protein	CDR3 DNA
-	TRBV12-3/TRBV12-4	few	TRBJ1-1	CASSSGRANTEAFF	TGTGCCAGCAGCTCTGGGCGGGCGAACACTGAAGCTTTCTTT
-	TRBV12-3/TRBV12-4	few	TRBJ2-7	CASASGGGPYEQYF	TGTGCCAGCGCCTCCGGGGGCGGACCATACGAGCAGTACTTC
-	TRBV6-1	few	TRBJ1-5	CASSERGGSNQPQHF	TGTGCCAGCAGTGAGCGAGGGGGTAGCAATCAGCCCCAGCATTTT
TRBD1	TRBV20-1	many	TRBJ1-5	CSALRDRGENQPQHF	TGCAGTGCCCTAAGGGACAGGGGGGAGAATCAGCCCCAGCATTTT
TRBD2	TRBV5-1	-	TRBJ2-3	CASSSGSSGLDTQYF	TGCGCCAGCAGCTCAGGGTCTAGCGGTTTAGATACGCAGTATTTT
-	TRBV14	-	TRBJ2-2	CASSQVNGELFF	TGTGCCAGCAGCCAAGTTAATGGGGAGCTGTTTTTT
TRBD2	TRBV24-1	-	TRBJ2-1	CATSLRTSGSQFF	TGTGCCACCAGTTTAAGGACTAGCGGGAGTCAGTTCTTC
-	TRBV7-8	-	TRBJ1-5	CASSLAGGGQPQHF	TGTGCCAGCAGCTTGGCGGGGGGAGGTCAGCCCCAGCATTTT
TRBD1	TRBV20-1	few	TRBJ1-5	CSARTGVANQPQHF	TGCAGTGCTAGGACAGGGGTTGCCAATCAGCCCCAGCATTTT
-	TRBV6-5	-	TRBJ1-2	CASGRADYGYTF	TGTGCCAGCGGTCGGGCAGACTATGGCTACACCTTC